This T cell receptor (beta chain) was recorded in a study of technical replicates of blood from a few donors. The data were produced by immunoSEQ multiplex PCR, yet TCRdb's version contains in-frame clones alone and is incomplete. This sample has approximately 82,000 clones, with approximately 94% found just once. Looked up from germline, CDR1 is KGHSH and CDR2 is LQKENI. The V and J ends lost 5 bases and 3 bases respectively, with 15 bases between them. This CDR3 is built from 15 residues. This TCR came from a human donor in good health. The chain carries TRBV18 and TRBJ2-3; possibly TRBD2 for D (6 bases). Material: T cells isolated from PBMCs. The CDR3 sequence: CASSATRGFTDTQYF. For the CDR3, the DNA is TGTGCCAGCTCAGCCACTCGGGGGTTTACAGATACGCAGTATTTT. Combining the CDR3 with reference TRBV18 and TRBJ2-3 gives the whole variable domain NAGVMQNPRHLVRRRGQEARLRCSPMKGHSHVYWYRQLPEEGLKFMVYLQKENIIDESGMPKERFSAEFPKEGPSILRIQQVVRGDSAAYFCASSATRGFTDTQYFGPGTRLTVL.